This T cell receptor beta chain was identified in a study of beta chain features in type 1 diabetes. Study results and caveats: All four CD4+ subsets of Type 1 diabetes patients contained TCRB CDR3s that were moderately but significantly shorter.

CDR3 size: 13 residues. Germline loops: CDR1 MDHEN, CDR2 SYDVKM. V gave up 6 bases and J gave up 7 bases; unmatched junction bases: 3. Isolated RNA was reverse transcribed in full, so expressed TCRB transcripts were sequenced. Generated by immunoSEQ multiplex PCR, the TCRdb table keeps only in-frame clones and is missing some. This sample yields about 360,000 clones, of which over 10% are seen a single time; approximately 0.011% belongs to the top ten. This clone came up a few times. Its antigen is undetermined. The sequencing input was naive CD4+ T cells from blood. The chain couples TRBV28 to TRBJ2-1; 10 bases match TRBD1. The receptor comes from a woman younger than 30 with type 1 diabetes. The CDR3: CASRTGGLNEQFF. The CDR3 DNA reads TGTGCCAGCAGGACAGGGGGCTTGAATGAGCAGTTCTTC.